This T cell receptor beta chain originates from a study of CD4 T cells in relation to SARS-CoV-2 and coronaviruses. The repertoire was sequenced with immunoSEQ multiplex PCR; TCRdb's copy has only in-frame clones and lacks some. The sample lists 10,000 or so clones; around 86% were seen once. The CDR3 is made up of 20 amino acids. V lost 6 bases and J lost 3; bases outside the gene matches: 19. CDR1 is LNHDA and CDR2 is SQIVND in the germline V gene (reference sequence). This receptor was obtained from an adult with COVID-19. The chain has TRBV19 and TRBJ2-7, with 14 nucleotides matching TRBD2. The sequencing sample was made of naive CD4+ T cells from PBMCs. Sample subset: naive CD4+ T cells isolated by negative enrichment. The CDR3 protein is CASSSAWWGLAGVGDYEQYF. CDR3 sequence (DNA): TGTGCCAGTAGCTCGGCCTGGTGGGGACTAGCGGGGGTAGGGGACTACGAGCAGTACTTC.